The 19 T cell receptor beta chains given below trace back to one sample, sequenced in a study of cytomegalovirus exposure and HLA in healthy donors. Using immunoSEQ multiplex PCR, the repertoire was profiled, and TCRdb retains in-frame clones only, with some absent. The sample yields tens of thousands of clones, approximately 94% seen once. The sequencing input was PBMCs. These receptor sequences come from a woman between 18 and 30 years old in good health and CMV-seropositive.

The rearrangement joins TRBV6-5 to TRBJ1-5; TRBD1 matches at 9 bases. Unmatched junction bases numbered 2, after V lost 2 bases and J lost 3 bases. The germline gives CDR1 MNHEY, CDR2 SVGAGI. The CDR3 is made up of 15 amino acids. The CDR3 reads CASSYGTGPNQPQHF. CDR3 nucleotides: TGTGCCAGCAGTTACGGGACAGGGCCCAATCAGCCCCAGCATTTT.

Comments on this clone: Other DNA sequences in this sample translate to the same CDR3. The chain is built from TRBV6-1 and TRBJ2-5; 11 bases fit TRBD2. The CDR3 is 15 residues long. V lost 2 bases and J lost 2; bases outside the gene matches: 1. Germline V gives CDR1 MNHNS, CDR2 SASEGT. The CDR3 reads CASSELAGGQETQYF. DNA of the CDR3: TGTGCCAGCAGTGAATTAGCGGGGGGGCAAGAGACCCAGTACTTC.

CDR3 nucleotides: TGTGCCAGCAGTTTATGGGCCCGAGAAGCTTTCTTT. This gives the protein CASSLWAREAFF. The chain combines TRBV27 with TRBJ1-1; D is undetermined. This CDR3 region has 12 residues. CDR1 and CDR2 (germline): MNHEY, SMNVEV (reference sequence). Trimming cost V 1 base and J 8 bases, with 8 bases left between them.

This clone was observed a handful of times. V gene TRBV7-9 combines with J gene TRBJ1-2; TRBD1 aligns across 9 bases. The ends lost 5 bases at V and 4 bases at J; junction bases unmatched: 8. The CDR3 sequence is 15 residues long. CDR1 is SEHNR, CDR2 FQNEAQ, per germline (reference sequence). This CDR3 reads CASSKSGTGSYGYTF. In DNA, the CDR3 is TGTGCCAGCAGCAAATCCGGGACAGGGTCCTATGGCTACACCTTC.

The chain links TRBV9 to TRBJ2-2; 12 bases agree with TRBD2. Germline CDR1 is SGDLS and CDR2 is YYNGEE. The junction had 5 bases not matched to a gene; V was cut back by 3 bases and J by 5 bases. The CDR3 runs to 16 residues. The CDR3 sequence: CASSGAGTSGTGELFF. CDR3 nucleotide sequence: TGTGCCAGCAGCGGAGCCGGGACTAGCGGGACCGGGGAGCTGTTTTTT.

The V call is TRBV4-1, the J call TRBJ1-1; the D is unclear. CDR1 is MGHRA, CDR2 YSYEKL, per germline. Trimming left V 4 bases short and J 1 base short, with 7 bases between. This CDR3 spans 13 amino acids. CDR3 DNA: TGCGCCAGCAGCCTGCAGAAGAACACTGAAGCTTTCTTT. It translates to CASSLQKNTEAFF.

The chain employs TRBV4-1 and TRBJ2-7; D might be TRBD2 (6 bases). CDR3 length: 15 amino acids. Germline lookup yields CDR1 MGHRA and CDR2 YSYEKL. Trimming left V 2 bases short and J 3 bases short, with 14 bases between. CDR3 protein: CASSQSGASDYEQYF. The DNA of the CDR3 is TGCGCCAGCAGCCAAAGTGGGGCTAGCGACTACGAGCAGTACTTC.

The chain uses TRBV5-8 and TRBJ2-3, with D perhaps matching TRBD2 (7 bases). The CDR3 sequence is 17 residues long. CDR1 and CDR2 (germline): SGHTS, YDEGEE. V was clipped by 0 bases and J by 0 bases, with 14 bases between them. CDR3: CASSLDLAGASTDTQYF. The CDR3, as DNA: TGTGCCAGCAGCTTGGACCTGGCGGGGGCTAGCACAGATACGCAGTATTTT.

V gene TRBV28 combines with J gene TRBJ1-3; D is uncertain. The V end was cut by 5 bases, the J end by 4 bases, with 12 bases between. The CDR3 has 14 amino acids. Germline V CDR1 and CDR2: MDHEN, SYDVKM. The CDR3 reads CASSLGPRGNTIYF. The CDR3 nucleotides are TGTGCCAGCAGTCTTGGGCCCCGAGGAAACACCATATATTTT.

The chain uses TRBV5-4 and TRBJ1-5, with D possibly being TRBD1 (6 bases). Germline CDR1 reads SGHNT; CDR2 reads YYREEE (reference sequence). This CDR3 is 12 amino acids long. Trimming took 1 base from V and 7 from J, leaving 6 bases between them. This CDR3 reads CASSLQGQPQHF. In nucleotides, the CDR3 is TGTGCCAGCAGCTTGCAGGGGCAGCCCCAGCATTTT.

The rearrangement links TRBV28 to TRBJ2-4; 9 nucleotides agree with TRBD1. The germline V gene encodes CDR1 MDHEN and CDR2 SYDVKM. The CDR3 is 16 amino acids. V was clipped by 4 bases and J by 1 base; unmatched bases: 5. CDR3 amino acids: CASSSGTGYAKNIQYF. The CDR3 region has the DNA TGTGCCAGCAGTTCCGGGACAGGGTATGCCAAAAACATTCAGTACTTC.

The rearrangement uses TRBV5-1 and TRBJ1-1; D may be TRBD1 (5 bases). This CDR3 comprises 16 residues. CDR1 is SGHRS and CDR2 is YFSETQ in the germline V gene. V lost 4 bases and J 5 bases, leaving 21 bases between the germline ends. CDR3 protein: CASSPLRTPVRTEAFF. CDR3 coding DNA: TGCGCCAGCAGCCCGCTCCGGACACCCGTTAGGACTGAAGCTTTCTTT.

The gene calls are TRBV7-9 and TRBJ2-5; D is undetermined. This CDR3 spans 13 amino acids. CDR1 and CDR2 (germline): SEHNR, FQNEAQ (reference sequence). Trimming took 2 bases from V and 4 from J, leaving 8 bases between them. CDR3 DNA sequence: TGTGCCAGCAGCTTACACCCGGGAGAGACCCAGTACTTC. This translates into CASSLHPGETQYF.

The V and J genes are TRBV27 and TRBJ1-1; 8 bases are a match to TRBD1. With V trimmed by 6 bases and J by 7 bases, 7 bases remained unmatched. Germline-derived CDR1 and CDR2 are MNHEY and SMNVEV (reference sequence). CDR3 size: 13 residues. The CDR3 coding sequence is TGTGCCAGCAGCGGAACAGGGGGGGGTGAAGCTTTCTTT. Translating it yields CASSGTGGGEAFF.

The rearrangement joins TRBV4-1 to TRBJ2-3; D call uncertain. The V end was cut by 5 bases, the J end by 6 bases, with 9 bases between. Germline V lookup: CDR1 MGHRA, CDR2 YSYEKL. The CDR3 loop spans 12 amino acids. The CDR3 protein is CASSGPLDTQYF. For the CDR3, the DNA is TGCGCCAGCAGCGGGCCCCTGGATACGCAGTATTTT.

V usage is TRBV7-2 and J usage is TRBJ2-1, with 11 bases matching TRBD1. The trim removed 7 bases at V and 4 bases at J, leaving 3 bases unmatched. This CDR3 contains 14 residues. CDR1 and CDR2 (germline): SGHTA, FQGNSA. The CDR3 sequence: CASTRDRGYNEQFF. The DNA of the CDR3 is TGTGCCAGCACCAGGGACAGGGGGTACAATGAGCAGTTCTTC.

The chain carries TRBV6-1 and TRBJ1-2; D is uncertain. This CDR3 is 14 amino acids long. The germline gives CDR1 MNHNS, CDR2 SASEGT. V was pared by 6 bases and J by 4 bases, with 15 bases between. Written as DNA, the CDR3 is TGTGCCAGCAGGACCACCTTGGGCGCCTATGGCTACACCTTC. Protein sequence: CASRTTLGAYGYTF.

CDR3 sequence reads: CASSHRTWGTGGHEQFF. DNA for the CDR3: TGCGCCAGCAGCCACCGAACATGGGGCACAGGTGGCCATGAGCAGTTCTTC. The chain has TRBV4-1 and TRBJ2-1, with D possibly matching TRBD1 (5 bases). This CDR3 spans 17 amino acids. V shed 3 bases and J shed 8 bases, with 23 bases lying between them. Germline values: CDR1 MGHRA, CDR2 YSYEKL.

The V gene is TRBV30, the J gene TRBJ2-7; tentative D call: TRBD1 (5 bases). The CDR3 is made up of 14 amino acids. CDR1 is GTSNPN and CDR2 is SVGIG in the germline V gene (reference sequence). Trimming took off 4 bases at V and 3 bases at J, with 16 bases between the two ends. The CDR3 is CAWTRGWSFYEQYF. CDR3 bases: TGTGCCTGGACTAGGGGCTGGTCATTCTACGAGCAGTACTTC.